The 20 T cell receptor beta chains reported below all come from one sample, sequenced in a study of siplizumab effects on memory and regulatory T cells. Some clones are missing from TCRdb's copy, which holds only in-frame ones; the method was immunoSEQ multiplex PCR. The sample carries some 120,000 clones, approximately 94% recorded once. The source material was non-Treg CD4+ T cells sorted from blood. The receptors were gathered from a human donor in good health.

The chain carries TRBV5-1 and TRBJ2-2, with D tentatively TRBD1 (5 bases). Trimming left V 7 bases short and J 5 bases short, with 12 bases between. CDR1 and CDR2 (germline): SGHRS, YFSETQ. The CDR3 loop spans 13 amino acids. DNA of the CDR3: TGCGCCAGCCACTATGACAGTACCGGGGAGCTGTTTTTT. Translation gives CASHYDSTGELFF.

The chain is built from TRBV4-1 and TRBJ1-5; TRBD1 might be the D (6 bases). CDR3 length: 16 amino acids. Deletions cut 0 bases from V and 7 bases from J, with 16 bases between. The germline V gene has CDR1 MGHRA and CDR2 YSYEKL. This chain's CDR3 is CASSQDHGGAGQPQHF. CDR3 nucleotide sequence: TGCGCCAGCAGCCAAGATCATGGGGGCGCAGGACAGCCCCAGCATTTT.

The chain links TRBV10-1 to TRBJ2-3, with unresolved D. The germline V gene encodes CDR1 WNHNN and CDR2 SYGVQD (reference sequence). V was shortened by 4 bases and J by 2 bases, with 10 bases between the two germline ends. The CDR3 runs to 14 residues. CDR3 loop: CASSGPTPTDTQYF. CDR3 sequence (DNA): TGCGCCAGCAGTGGGCCGACCCCCACAGATACGCAGTATTTT.

The count of this clone is one. V is TRBV6-5 and J is TRBJ1-1; TRBD1 might be the D (5 bases). CDR3 size: 14 residues. CDR1 and CDR2 from the germline V gene are MNHEY and SVGAGI. V was trimmed by 1 base and J by 3 bases, leaving 9 bases between them. In DNA, the CDR3 is TGTGCCAGCAGTTACTTGGGCAGGGACACTGAAGCTTTCTTT. This sequence encodes CASSYLGRDTEAFF.

The chain uses TRBV5-6 and TRBJ2-7; 10 bases map to TRBD2. The length of the CDR3 is 13 residues. V trimming: 4 bases; J trimming: 3 bases; junction bases outside the gene matches: 1. CDR1 is SGHDT and CDR2 is YYEEEE in the germline V gene. The DNA of the CDR3 is TGTGCCAGCAGCCTAGCGGGAGTCTACGAGCAGTACTTC. Protein: CASSLAGVYEQYF.

The chain carries TRBV10-1 and TRBJ1-2; D unclear. CDR3 length equals 13 residues. Germline V CDR1 and CDR2: WNHNN, SYGVQD (reference sequence). V shed 8 bases and J shed 4 bases, with 14 bases lying between them. This CDR3 reads CASGRLFLYGYTF. The CDR3 region has the DNA TGCGCCAGCGGCAGGCTATTCCTCTATGGCTACACCTTC.

The chain joins TRBV5-6 to TRBJ1-2; 9 bases are shared with TRBD1. Germline V gene sequence: CDR1 SGHDT, CDR2 YYEEEE. V was clipped by 6 bases and J by 2 bases; unmatched bases: 8. The CDR3 covers 15 residues. CDR3 nucleotide sequence: TGTGCCAGCACCGGACCACAGGGGGCAAACTATGGCTACACCTTC. Amino acids: CASTGPQGANYGYTF.

V is TRBV5-1 and J is TRBJ2-5; possibly TRBD1 for D (5 bases). The DNA end favors TRBJ2-7, so the J call may be wrong. CDR1 SGHRS and CDR2 YFSETQ come from the germline V gene. The CDR3 spans 15 residues. The CDR3 protein is CASSLDAGQSYEQYF. CDR3 nucleotide sequence: TGCGCCAGCAGCTTGGACGCAGGGCAATCCTACGAGCAGTACTTC.

The gene calls are TRBV6-5 and TRBJ1-5; tentatively, D is TRBD1 (5 bases). Trimming took off 0 bases at V and 2 bases at J, with 11 bases between the two ends. From germline, CDR1 is MNHEY and CDR2 SVGAGI. The CDR3 length is 16 residues. CDR3 nucleotides: TGTGCCAGCAGTTACTCGAACGGGGGAGGCAATCAGCCCCAGCATTTT. This codes for CASSYSNGGGNQPQHF.

This clone has just one count. V gene TRBV5-1 combines with J gene TRBJ2-1; 9 nucleotides agree with TRBD1. Germline V CDR1 and CDR2: SGHRS, YFSETQ. Unmatched junction bases numbered 10, after V lost 0 bases and J lost 9 bases. The CDR3 extends over 16 amino acids. The CDR3 sequence: CASSLGGTGIAPEQFF. The CDR3 bases are TGCGCCAGCAGCTTGGGGGGGACAGGGATCGCCCCTGAGCAGTTCTTC. Using reference TRBV5-1 and TRBJ2-1 for the parts outside the CDR3, the full variable domain is KAGVTQTPRYLIKTRGQQVTLSCSPISGHRSVSWYQQTPGQGLQFLFEYFSETQRNKGNFPGRFSGRQFSNSRSEMNVSTLELGDSALYLCASSLGGTGIAPEQFFGPGTRLTVL.

With respect to this clone: The junction and the germline gene differ at one end; a read error may be behind it. V is TRBV5-1 and J is TRBJ1-5, with 9 bases aligning to TRBD1. The V gene's germline CDR1 is SGHRS and CDR2 YFSETQ. The CDR3 is made up of 15 amino acids. Written as DNA, the CDR3 is TGCGTCAGCAGCTTGGGACAGGGCGGCAATCAGCCCCAGCATTTT. It encodes CVSSLGQGGNQPQHF. The variable domain in full, completed from reference TRBV5-1 and TRBJ1-5, reads KAGVTQTPRYLIKTRGQQVTLSCSPISGHRSVSWYQQTPGQGLQFLFEYFSETQRNKGNFPGRFSGRQFSNSRSEMNVSTLELGDSALYLCVSSLGQGGNQPQHFGDGTRLSIL.

V gene TRBV7-3 combines with J gene TRBJ2-2, with TRBD2 matching 8 bases. V lost 2 bases and J lost 7; bases outside the gene matches: 3. The CDR3 runs 14 residues. Germline values: CDR1 SGHTA, CDR2 FQGTGA. The CDR3 here is CASSLGLAVGELFF. The CDR3 coding sequence is TGTGCCAGCAGCTTAGGACTAGCTGTCGGGGAGCTGTTTTTT.

The V call is TRBV27, the J call TRBJ2-7, with 7 bases fitting TRBD1. There are 15 residues in the CDR3. The J segment lost 4 bases and the V segment lost 2 bases, leaving 8 bases of the junction unmatched. Germline lookup yields CDR1 MNHEY and CDR2 SMNVEV (reference sequence). For the CDR3, the DNA is TGTGCCAGCAGTTTAAATCGTGACAGGGATTACGAGCAGTACTTC. Translating it yields CASSLNRDRDYEQYF.

The J gene is TRBJ2-7, the V gene TRBV9; perhaps TRBD1 as D (6 bases). The ends were cut back, 1 base at V and 2 bases at J, with 10 bases in the middle. Germline lookup yields CDR1 SGDLS and CDR2 YYNGEE. The CDR3 spans 14 residues. The CDR3 reads CASSVQGSPYEQYF. The CDR3 bases are TGTGCCAGCAGCGTACAGGGGTCCCCCTACGAGCAGTACTTC.

The chain couples TRBV7-2 to TRBJ2-7; D unresolved. Germline V CDR1 and CDR2: SGHTA, FQGNSA. This CDR3 region has 16 residues. The ends were cut back, 3 bases at V and 1 base at J, with 16 bases in the middle. The CDR3 loop is CASSFSDGAGSYEQYF. The CDR3 DNA reads as TGTGCCAGCAGCTTCTCGGACGGAGCCGGGTCCTACGAGCAGTACTTC.

V and J are TRBV7-2 and TRBJ2-3; D unclear. Deletions cut 3 bases from V and 4 bases from J, with 8 bases between. The germline CDR1 and CDR2 sequences are SGHTA and FQGNSA. The CDR3 has 13 residues. In DNA form, the CDR3 reads TGTGCCAGCAGCTTCTCAGCCGCAGATACGCAGTATTTT. Protein: CASSFSAADTQYF.

On this clone: The sample contains more than one DNA sequence encoding this CDR3. The rearrangement links TRBV19 to TRBJ1-1; tentative D call: TRBD1 (5 bases). This CDR3 is 15 amino acids long. CDR1 and CDR2 (germline): LNHDA, SQIVND (reference sequence). Trimming took off 4 bases at V and 6 bases at J, with 18 bases between the two ends. In DNA form, the CDR3 reads TGTGCCAGTAGTAGTCCTACGGGGGGGATTCCTGAAGCTTTCTTT. It codes for CASSSPTGGIPEAFF.

V usage is TRBV15 and J usage is TRBJ2-7, with a weak D call TRBD2 (6 bases). This CDR3 comprises 14 residues. The germline V and J ends were trimmed by 0 bases and 4 bases, with 10 bases remaining between them. Germline values: CDR1 LNHNV, CDR2 YYDKDF (reference sequence). CDR3 loop: CATSRDRERYEQYF. Written as DNA, the CDR3 is TGTGCCACCAGCAGAGACCGGGAGAGGTACGAGCAGTACTTC.

In nucleotides, the CDR3 is TGTGCCAGCAGCTTCCCGGGACAGGGGGCGGAAAAACTGTTTTTT. It encodes CASSFPGQGAEKLFF. V is TRBV5-6 and J is TRBJ1-4, with TRBD1 identical over 12 bases. V lost 2 bases, J lost 8 bases, and 4 bases stayed unmatched. Germline CDR1 and CDR2: SGHDT and YYEEEE. The CDR3 extends over 15 amino acids.

This chain uses TRBV5-1 with TRBJ2-3; 11 bases agree with TRBD2. CDR3 length equals 16 residues. The germline gives CDR1 SGHRS, CDR2 YFSETQ. V dropped 3 bases and J dropped 0; count of bases not matched to a gene: 3. This CDR3 is CASSSTSGSSTDTQYF. The CDR3 DNA reads TGCGCCAGCAGCTCCACTAGCGGGAGTAGCACAGATACGCAGTATTTT.